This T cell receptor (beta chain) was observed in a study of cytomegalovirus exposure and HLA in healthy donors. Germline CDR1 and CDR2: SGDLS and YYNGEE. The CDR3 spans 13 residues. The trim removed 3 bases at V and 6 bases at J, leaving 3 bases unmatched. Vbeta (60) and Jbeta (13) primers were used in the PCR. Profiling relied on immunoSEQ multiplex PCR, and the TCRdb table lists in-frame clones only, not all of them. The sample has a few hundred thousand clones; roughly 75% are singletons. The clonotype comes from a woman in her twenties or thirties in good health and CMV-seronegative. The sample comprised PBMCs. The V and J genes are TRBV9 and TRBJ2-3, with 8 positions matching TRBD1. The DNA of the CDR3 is TGTGCCAGCAGCGGGACAGGGTTGGATACGCAGTATTTT. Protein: CASSGTGLDTQYF.